This TCR beta chain was recovered during a study of T-cell memory formation after mild COVID-19. Whole-study results and caveats: CD4+ clones that contracted lay mainly in CM and EM; CD8+ ones lay in EMRA. The study detected some responding clones in pre-infection memory, suggesting cross-reactive memory joined.

This clonotype was detected many times. Its specificity is unknown. TCRdb reanalysed the 5' RACE reads using MiXCR and keeps one entry per CDR3 protein. The sample records around 50,000 distinct CDR3 sequences, approximately 12% being singletons. The V gene's germline CDR1 is KGHSH and CDR2 LQKENI. Deletions cut 3 bases from V and 1 base from J, with 0 bases between. The CDR3 consists of 11 residues. The TCR was taken from a man aged 18 to 30 who had mild COVID-19 (a few samples of this study predate the infection). Cell type and time point are not known. Sample: PBMCs or a T cell subset sorted from them (not recorded which). The J gene is TRBJ2-5, the V gene TRBV18; D gene uncertain. The CDR3 bases are TGTGCCAGCTCACCCCAAGAGACCCAGTACTTC. Translating gives CASSPQETQYF.